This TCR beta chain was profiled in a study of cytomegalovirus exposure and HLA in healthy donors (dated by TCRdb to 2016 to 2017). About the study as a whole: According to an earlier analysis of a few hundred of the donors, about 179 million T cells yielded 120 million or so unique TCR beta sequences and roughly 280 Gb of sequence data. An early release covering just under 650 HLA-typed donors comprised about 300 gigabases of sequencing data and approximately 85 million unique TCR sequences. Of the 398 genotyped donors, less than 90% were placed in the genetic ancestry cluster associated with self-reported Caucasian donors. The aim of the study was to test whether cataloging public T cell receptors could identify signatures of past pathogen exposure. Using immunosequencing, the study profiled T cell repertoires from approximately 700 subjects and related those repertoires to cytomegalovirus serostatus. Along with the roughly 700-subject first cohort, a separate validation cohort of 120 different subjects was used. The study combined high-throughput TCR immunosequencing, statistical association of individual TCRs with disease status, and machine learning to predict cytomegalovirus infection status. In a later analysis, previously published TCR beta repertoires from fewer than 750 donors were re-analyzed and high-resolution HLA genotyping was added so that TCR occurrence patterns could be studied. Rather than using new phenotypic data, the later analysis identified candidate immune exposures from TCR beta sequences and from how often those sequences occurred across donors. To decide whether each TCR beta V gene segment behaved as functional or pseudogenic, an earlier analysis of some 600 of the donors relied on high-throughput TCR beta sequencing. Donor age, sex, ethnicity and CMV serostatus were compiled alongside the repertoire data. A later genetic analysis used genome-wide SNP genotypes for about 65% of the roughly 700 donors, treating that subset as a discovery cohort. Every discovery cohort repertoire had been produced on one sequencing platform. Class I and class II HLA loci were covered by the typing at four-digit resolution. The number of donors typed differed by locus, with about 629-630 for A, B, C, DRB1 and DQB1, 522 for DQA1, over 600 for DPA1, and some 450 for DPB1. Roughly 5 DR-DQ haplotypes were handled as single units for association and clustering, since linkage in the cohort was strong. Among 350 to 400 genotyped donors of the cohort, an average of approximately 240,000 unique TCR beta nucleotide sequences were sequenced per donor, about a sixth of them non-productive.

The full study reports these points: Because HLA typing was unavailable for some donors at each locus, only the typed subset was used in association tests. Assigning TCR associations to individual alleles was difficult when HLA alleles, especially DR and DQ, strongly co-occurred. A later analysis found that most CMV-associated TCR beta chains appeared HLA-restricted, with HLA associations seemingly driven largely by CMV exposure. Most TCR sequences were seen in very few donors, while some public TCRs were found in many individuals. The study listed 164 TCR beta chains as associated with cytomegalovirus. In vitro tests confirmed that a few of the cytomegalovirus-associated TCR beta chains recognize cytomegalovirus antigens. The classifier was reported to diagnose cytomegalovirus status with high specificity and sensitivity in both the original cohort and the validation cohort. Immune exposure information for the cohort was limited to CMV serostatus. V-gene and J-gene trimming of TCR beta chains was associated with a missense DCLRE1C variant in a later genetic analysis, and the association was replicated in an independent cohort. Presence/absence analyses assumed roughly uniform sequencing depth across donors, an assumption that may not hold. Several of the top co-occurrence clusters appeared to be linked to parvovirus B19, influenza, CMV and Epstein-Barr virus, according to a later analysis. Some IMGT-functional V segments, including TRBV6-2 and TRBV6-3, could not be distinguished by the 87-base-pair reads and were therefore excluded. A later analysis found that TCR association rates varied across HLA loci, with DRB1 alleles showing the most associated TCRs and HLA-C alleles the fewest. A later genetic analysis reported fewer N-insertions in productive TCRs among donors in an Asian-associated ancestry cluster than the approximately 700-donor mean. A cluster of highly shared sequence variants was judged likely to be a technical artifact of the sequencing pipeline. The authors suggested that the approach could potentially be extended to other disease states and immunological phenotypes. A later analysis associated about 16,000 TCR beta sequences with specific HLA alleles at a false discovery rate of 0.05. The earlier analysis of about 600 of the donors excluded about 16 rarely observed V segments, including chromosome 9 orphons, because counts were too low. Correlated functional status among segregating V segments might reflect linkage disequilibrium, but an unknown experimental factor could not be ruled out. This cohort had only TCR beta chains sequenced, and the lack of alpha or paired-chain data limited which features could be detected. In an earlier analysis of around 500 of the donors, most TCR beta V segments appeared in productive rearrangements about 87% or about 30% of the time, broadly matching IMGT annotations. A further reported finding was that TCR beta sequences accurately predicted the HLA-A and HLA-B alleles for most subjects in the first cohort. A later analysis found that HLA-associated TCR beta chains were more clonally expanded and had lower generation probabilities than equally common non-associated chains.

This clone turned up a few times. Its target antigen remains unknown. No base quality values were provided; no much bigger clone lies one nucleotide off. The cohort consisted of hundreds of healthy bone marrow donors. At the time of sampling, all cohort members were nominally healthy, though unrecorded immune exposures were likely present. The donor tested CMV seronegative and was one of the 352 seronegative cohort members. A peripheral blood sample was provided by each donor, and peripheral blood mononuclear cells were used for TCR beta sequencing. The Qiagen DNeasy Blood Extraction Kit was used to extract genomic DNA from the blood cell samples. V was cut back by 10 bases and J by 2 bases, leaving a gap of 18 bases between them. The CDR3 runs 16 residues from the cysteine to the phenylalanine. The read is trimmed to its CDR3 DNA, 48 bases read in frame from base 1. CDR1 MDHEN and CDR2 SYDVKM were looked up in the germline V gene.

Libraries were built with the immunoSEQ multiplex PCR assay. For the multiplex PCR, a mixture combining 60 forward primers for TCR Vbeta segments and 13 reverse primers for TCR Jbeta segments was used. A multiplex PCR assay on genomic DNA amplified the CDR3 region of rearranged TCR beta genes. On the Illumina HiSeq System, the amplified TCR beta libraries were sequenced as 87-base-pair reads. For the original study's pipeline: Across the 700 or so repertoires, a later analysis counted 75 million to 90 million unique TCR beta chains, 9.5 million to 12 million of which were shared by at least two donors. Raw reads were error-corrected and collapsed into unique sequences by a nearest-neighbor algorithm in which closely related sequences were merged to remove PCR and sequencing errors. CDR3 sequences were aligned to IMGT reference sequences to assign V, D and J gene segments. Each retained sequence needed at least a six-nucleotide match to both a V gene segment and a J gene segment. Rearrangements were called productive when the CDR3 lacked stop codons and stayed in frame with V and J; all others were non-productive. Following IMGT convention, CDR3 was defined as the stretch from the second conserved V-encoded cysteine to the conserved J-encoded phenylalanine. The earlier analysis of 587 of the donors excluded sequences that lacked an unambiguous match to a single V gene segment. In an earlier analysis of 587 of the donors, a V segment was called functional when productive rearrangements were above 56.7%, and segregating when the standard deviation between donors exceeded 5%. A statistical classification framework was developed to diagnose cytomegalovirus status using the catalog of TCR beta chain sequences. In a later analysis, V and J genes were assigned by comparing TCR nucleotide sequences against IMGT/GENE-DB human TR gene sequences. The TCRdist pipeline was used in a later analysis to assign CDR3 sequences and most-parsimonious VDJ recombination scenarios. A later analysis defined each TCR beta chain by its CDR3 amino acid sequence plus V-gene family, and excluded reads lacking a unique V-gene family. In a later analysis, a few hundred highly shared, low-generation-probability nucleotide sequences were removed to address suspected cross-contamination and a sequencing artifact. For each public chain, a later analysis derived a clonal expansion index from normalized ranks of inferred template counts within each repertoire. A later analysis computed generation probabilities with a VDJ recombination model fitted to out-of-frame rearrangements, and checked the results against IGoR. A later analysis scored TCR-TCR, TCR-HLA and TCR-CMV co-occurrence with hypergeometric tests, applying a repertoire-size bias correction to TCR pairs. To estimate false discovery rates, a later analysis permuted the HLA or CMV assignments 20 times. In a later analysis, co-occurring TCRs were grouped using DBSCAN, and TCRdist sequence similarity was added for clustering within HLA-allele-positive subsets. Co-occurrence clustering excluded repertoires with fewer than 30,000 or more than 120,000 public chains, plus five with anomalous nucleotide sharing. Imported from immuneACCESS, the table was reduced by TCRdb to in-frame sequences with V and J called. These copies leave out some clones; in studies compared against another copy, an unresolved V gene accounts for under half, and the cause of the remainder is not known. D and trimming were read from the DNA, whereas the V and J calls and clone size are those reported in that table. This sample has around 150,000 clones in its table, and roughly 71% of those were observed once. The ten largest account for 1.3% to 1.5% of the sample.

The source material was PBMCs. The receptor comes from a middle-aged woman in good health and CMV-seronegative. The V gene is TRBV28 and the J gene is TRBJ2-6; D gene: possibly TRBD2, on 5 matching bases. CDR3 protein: CATYRTGFPGANVLTF. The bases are TGTGCCACCTATCGGACTGGGTTTCCTGGGGCCAACGTCCTGACTTTC.